This TCR beta chain was identified during a study of identical twins. V lost 0 bases and J lost 5, with 12 bases in between. The CDR3 spans 15 residues. Germline V gives CDR1 SGHRS, CDR2 YFSETQ. Comments on this clonotype: Its antigen is not known.

TCRdb recomputed calls from the 5' RACE reads with MiXCR, one row per CDR3 protein. Seen here are 400,000 to 550,000 distinct CDR3 sequences, approximately 22% observed once, and the top ten hold 0.8% to 1%. General study results and limits: Fewer insertions were carried by abundant cord blood beta clonotypes, but none was seen in memory repertoires.

The data also belong to a second study, concerning T cells expressing NK-cell markers. From that second work: Sorted CD3+CD56-NKG2C+, CD3+CD56+NKG2C+ and CD3+CD56+NKG2C- T cells supplied the TCR beta repertoires. NKG2C+ dominant clonotypes from roughly 6 donors made up about 1.0-8% of CD8+ T cells. Nothing established the HCMV specificity of expanded NKG2C+ T cell clones.

The source material was CD4+ T cells sorted from blood. This sequence originates from a woman in her late teens or twenties in good health. The chain combines TRBV5-1 with TRBJ2-1; tentatively, D is TRBD1 (6 bases). CDR3 region: CASSLAQGWDNEQFF. The CDR3 coding sequence is TGCGCCAGCAGCTTGGCACAGGGATGGGACAATGAGCAGTTCTTC.